This entry describes one TCR beta chain. Its antigen is unknown. The input lacks base qualities; no much larger clone sits a single base away. This sample was taken from a study of T cell repertoires in cytomegalovirus infection (dated by TCRdb to the late 2010s). The study in broad terms: The HLA type of each donor mattered for the analysis, because public TCR beta signatures pointed to carriage of CMV infection along with the matching HLA type. Results and caveats for the whole study, not just this receptor: The ex vivo response was dominated by HLA-C-restricted CMV-specific TCR beta clonotypes, which also provided the single most frequent clonotype in two of eight donors. In both this cohort and an independent roughly 350-donor cohort, the cumulative frequency of public TCR beta family members distinguished carriers of CMV infection plus the relevant HLA type.

The sequencing machine was an Illumina HiSeq 1500. TCRdb itself trimmed the public reads at Q25 with fastp, ran MiXCR and retained productive beta chains. Each CDR3 protein gets just one entry, which takes the most common genes and DNA from the rows behind it. The sample table contains 740,000 or so distinct CDR3 sequences; only one count was recorded for roughly 36% of them. The top ten clonotypes cover roughly 2.9% of the sample. The CDR3 has 18 amino acids, counting the end cysteine and phenylalanine. Just the 54-base CDR3 DNA is kept, in frame starting at base 1. From a lookup of the germline V gene, CDR1 and CDR2 are SGHVS and FNYEAQ. For this chain, trimming is 5 bases at the V end and 4 bases at the J end, and the number of junction bases without a gene match is 18.

Source material: PBMCs. The source of this sequence is a human donor in good health (CMV status not recorded). Some clones in this sample may be carry-over from other donors' samples. Recombination connected TRBV7-6 to TRBJ2-7, and 9 bases in between align with TRBD2. The CDR3: CASSRRVAGDWAGYEQYF. The DNA sequence reads TGTGCCAGCAGCCGCCGGGTAGCGGGAGATTGGGCTGGGTACGAGCAGTACTTC.